Sequencing of this T cell receptor beta chain was carried out in a study of cytomegalovirus exposure and HLA in healthy donors (dated by TCRdb to about 2017). Regarding the complete study: An earlier analysis of a few hundred of the donors reported approximately 280 Gb of sequence data and 117 million unique TCR beta sequences obtained from roughly 180 million T cells. An early release that covered some 630 HLA-typed donors contained approximately 300 gigabases of sequencing data and about 93 million unique TCR sequences. Of the roughly 410 genotyped donors, 75% to 85% were placed in the genetic ancestry cluster associated with self-reported Caucasian donors. The study aimed to test whether signatures of past pathogen exposure could be identified by cataloging public T cell receptors. The T cell repertoires of under 750 subjects were profiled by immunosequencing and related to cytomegalovirus serostatus. In addition to the first cohort of 500 to 850 subjects, a separate validation cohort of under 150 different subjects was used. High-throughput TCR immunosequencing, statistical association of individual TCRs with disease status, and machine learning were combined to predict cytomegalovirus infection status. To study patterns of TCR occurrence, a later analysis re-analyzed previously published TCR beta repertoires from more than 550 donors and added high-resolution HLA genotyping. The later analysis used no new phenotypic data to find candidate immune exposures, relying instead on TCR beta sequences and their occurrence across donors. An earlier analysis of 587 of the donors applied high-throughput TCR beta sequencing to assess whether each TCR beta V gene segment acted as functional or pseudogenic. Donor age, sex, ethnicity and CMV serostatus were collected together with the repertoire data. Genome-wide SNP genotypes for about 65% of the roughly 670 donors were used in a later genetic analysis, which treated that subset as a discovery cohort. All discovery cohort repertoires had been generated on a single sequencing platform. Class I and class II HLA loci were covered by the typing at four-digit resolution. The number of typed donors differed by locus: about 629-640 for A, B, C, DRB1 and DQB1; 522 for DQA1; over 600 for DPA1; and roughly 450 for DPB1. Four or five DR-DQ haplotypes were handled as single units for association and clustering because linkage in the cohort was strong. Among several hundred genotyped donors of the cohort, an average of approximately 200,000 unique TCR beta nucleotide sequences was sequenced per donor, of which about 18% were non-productive. Broader findings and caveats from the paper: The authors suggested that the approach could potentially be extended to other disease states and immunological phenotypes. Most TCR sequences were observed very rarely across donors, whereas some public TCRs were present in many individuals. A further reported finding was that TCR beta sequences accurately predicted the HLA-A and HLA-B alleles for most subjects in the first cohort. In vitro tests confirmed that a few of the cytomegalovirus-associated TCR beta chains recognize cytomegalovirus antigens. A later genetic analysis associated a missense DCLRE1C variant with V-gene and J-gene trimming of TCR beta chains, and an independent cohort replicated the association. Immune exposure information for the cohort was limited to CMV serostatus. A later analysis reported that several top co-occurrence clusters appeared linked to parvovirus B19, influenza, CMV and Epstein-Barr virus. This cohort had only TCR beta chains sequenced, and the lack of alpha or paired-chain data limited which features could be detected. A later genetic analysis reported fewer N-insertions in productive TCRs among donors in an Asian-associated ancestry cluster than the approximately 700-donor mean. A group of highly shared sequence variants was considered likely to be a technical artifact of the sequencing pipeline. Compared with equally common non-associated chains, HLA-associated TCR beta chains in a later analysis were more clonally expanded and had lower generation probabilities. The study gave a list of 150 to 200 TCR beta chains associated with cytomegalovirus. Assigning TCR associations to individual alleles was difficult when HLA alleles, especially DR and DQ, strongly co-occurred. In a later analysis, most CMV-associated TCR beta chains were found to appear HLA-restricted, with HLA associations seemingly driven largely by CMV exposure. Some 16 rarely observed V segments, including chromosome 9 orphons, were excluded from the earlier analysis of 550 to 700 of the donors because counts were too low. Specific HLA alleles were associated with 15,000 to 20,000 TCR beta sequences at a false discovery rate of 0.05 in a later analysis. Cytomegalovirus status was reported to be diagnosed by the classifier with high specificity and sensitivity in both the original and validation cohorts. Because some donors lacked HLA typing at each locus, the association tests relied only on the typed subset. Linkage disequilibrium might explain the correlated functional status among segregating V segments, but an unknown experimental factor could not be excluded. Because the 87-base-pair reads could not distinguish some IMGT-functional V segments, including TRBV6-2 and TRBV6-3, those segments were excluded. Broadly in line with IMGT annotations, most TCR beta V segments showed up in productive rearrangements about 90% or about 30% of the time in an earlier analysis of 450 to 750 of the donors. Roughly uniform sequencing depth across donors was assumed in presence/absence analyses, although this assumption may not hold. A later analysis found that TCR association rates varied across HLA loci, with DRB1 alleles showing the most associated TCRs and HLA-C alleles the fewest.

The library was made by the immunoSEQ multiplex PCR assay. The multiplex PCR relied on a mix of 60 forward primers for TCR Vbeta segments and 13 reverse primers for TCR Jbeta segments. Amplification of the CDR3 region of rearranged TCR beta genes was performed with a multiplex PCR assay on genomic DNA. The amplified TCR beta libraries were sequenced on the Illumina HiSeq System as 87-base-pair reads. Under the source paper's analysis protocol: A later analysis tallied around 80 million unique TCR beta chains across the approximately 670 repertoires, and around 12 million of those chains were shared by two or more donors. To remove PCR and sequencing errors, raw reads were error-corrected and collapsed into unique sequences using a nearest-neighbor algorithm that merged closely related sequences. V, D and J gene segments were assigned by aligning CDR3 sequences to IMGT reference sequences. For a sequence to be retained, at least a six-nucleotide match to both a V gene segment and a J gene segment was required. Rearrangements were classified as productive when the CDR3 lacked stop codons and remained in frame with V and J, and all other rearrangements were classified as non-productive. CDR3 was defined according to IMGT convention as the region running from the second conserved V-encoded cysteine to the conserved J-encoded phenylalanine. The earlier analysis of 500 to 650 of the donors excluded any sequence lacking an unambiguous match to a single V gene segment. In an earlier analysis of several hundred of the donors, V segments were called functional above 56.7% productive rearrangements and were called segregating when the between-donor standard deviation exceeded 5%. A statistical classification framework was developed to diagnose cytomegalovirus status using the catalog of TCR beta chain sequences. In a later analysis, TCR nucleotide sequences were compared against IMGT/GENE-DB human TR gene sequences so that V and J genes could be assigned. A later analysis assigned CDR3 sequences and most-parsimonious VDJ recombination scenarios with the TCRdist pipeline. A later analysis defined each TCR beta chain by its CDR3 amino acid sequence plus V-gene family, and excluded reads lacking a unique V-gene family. To address suspected cross-contamination and a sequencing artifact, a later analysis removed 592 highly shared, low-generation-probability nucleotide sequences. For each public chain, a later analysis derived a clonal expansion index from normalized ranks of inferred template counts within each repertoire. Generation probabilities in a later analysis came from a VDJ recombination model fitted to out-of-frame rearrangements, and those results were checked against IGoR. Hypergeometric tests were used in a later analysis to score TCR-TCR, TCR-HLA and TCR-CMV co-occurrence, with a repertoire-size bias correction applied to the TCR pairs. A later analysis estimated false discovery rates by permuting HLA or CMV assignments 20 times. A later analysis grouped co-occurring TCRs with DBSCAN, adding TCRdist sequence similarity when clustering within HLA-allele-positive subsets. Repertoires with fewer than 30,000 or more than 120,000 public chains were left out of co-occurrence clustering, as were four to six repertoires with anomalous nucleotide sharing. In TCRdb, the immuneACCESS table is reduced to in-frame sequences with V and J assigned. These tables do not hold every clone; where another copy was compared, an unresolved V gene accounts for under half, and the others remain unexplained. V and J calls and clone size are those listed in that table; D and trimming were worked out from the DNA. Present in this sample are about 200,000 clones, 70% to 85% of which were seen just once. The ten biggest clones cover 3.8% of the sample.

As concerns this clone: Its antigen is unknown. No much larger clone exists at a distance of one base, and base qualities are not known.

CDR1 and CDR2 are drawn from the germline V gene (reference sequence): WNHNN, SYGVQD. The cysteine opens and the phenylalanine closes a CDR3 of 15 amino acids. This entry keeps only the CDR3 DNA: 45 bases, framed from base 1. Here V drops 6 bases and J drops 7 bases, and the junction holds 10 bases not matched to any gene. The cohort consisted of 666 healthy bone marrow donors. All cohort members were sampled while nominally healthy, although unrecorded immune exposures were likely present. The donor tested CMV seronegative, placing the donor among the 350 or so seronegative members of the cohort. Each donor provided a peripheral blood sample, and peripheral blood mononuclear cells were used for TCR beta sequencing. The Qiagen DNeasy Blood Extraction Kit was used to extract genomic DNA from the blood cell samples.

Sequenced sample: PBMCs. The sequence is built from TRBV10-1 and TRBJ2-1; 9 bases in the middle match TRBD1. The source is a male donor in good health and CMV-seronegative. The nucleotide sequence is TGCGCCAGCAGGGCCGGGACAGGGACCTTAAATGAGCAGTTCTTC. This gives the protein CASRAGTGTLNEQFF.